This TCR beta chain was recovered during a study of T cell repertoires in cytomegalovirus infection (dated by TCRdb to between 2019 and 2020). Some background on the complete study: The peptide stimulations were aimed at well-studied HLA-B-restricted epitopes as well as recently identified HLA-C-restricted CMV epitopes, whose presentation resists viral immunomodulation. Donor HLA type was relevant to the analysis, because carriage of CMV infection together with the matching HLA type was indicated by public TCR beta signatures. Beyond this particular receptor, the publication reports: In both this cohort and an independent cohort of 352 donors, the cumulative frequency of public TCR beta family members distinguished carriers of CMV infection plus the relevant HLA type. The ex vivo response was dominated by HLA-C-restricted CMV-specific TCR beta clonotypes, which also provided the single most frequent clonotype in two of eight donors.

The instrument was an Illumina HiSeq 1500. TCRdb reprocessed the public reads (quality trimming at Q25 with fastp, clone calling with MiXCR) and kept in-frame beta chains. Each CDR3 protein gets just one entry, which takes the most common genes and DNA from the rows behind it. This sample lists fewer than 1,000,000 distinct CDR3 sequences; approximately 30% were detected once. The ten largest clonotypes hold roughly 12% of the sample. This clonotype was seen more than once but under ten times. Its binding antigen is unknown. No base-level quality is on record; no much larger clone is a single base apart. The meaning of the sample's treatment or condition label: in vitro stimulation with specific CMV peptide epitopes to enrich CMV-specific T cells. The CDR3 runs 15 residues from the cysteine to the phenylalanine. The DNA shown is the 45-base CDR3, in frame from base 1. The junction shows trimming of 3 bases on V and 1 base on J, plus 12 bases between the germline ends.

The sequence is built from TRBV12-3 or TRBV12-4 and TRBJ1-1; the D gene is unclear. The TCR comes from a human donor in good health (CMV status not recorded). Some clones in this sample may be carry-over from other donors' samples. The sample was cultured CD8+ T cells from PBMCs, taken from culture after CMV antigen stimulation. At the DNA level, the sequence is TGTGCCAGCAGTTTCGTTTCGACAAGGAACACTGAAGCTTTCTTT. The resulting protein is CASSFVSTRNTEAFF.